A selection of T cell receptor beta chains follows, all from one sample in a study of OX40 agonist ivuxolimab in advanced cancers. Data came from immunoSEQ multiplex PCR; TCRdb stores just in-frame clones and leaves some out. The sample lists some 75,000 clones, approximately 84% occurring once. This material consisted of CD4+ or CD8+ T cells sorted from blood, taken in a trial of the OX40 agonist ivuxolimab. Source of these receptors: an adult with an advanced solid tumor such as melanoma, head and neck, liver or kidney cancer. CDR3s include the opening cysteine and the closing phenylalanine or tryptophan. Each record gives: J gene, D gene, V gene, clone size, CDR3 protein, CDR3 DNA. D genes are given only for firm matches. Only part of the rows carry a size: once, few, many, or a class if the clone is expanded.

TRBJ2-7 | TRBD1 | TRBV11-2 | NA | CASSPRTGGLYEQYF | TGTGCCAGCAGCCCGAGGACAGGAGGACTCTACGAGCAGTACTTC
TRBJ1-2 | NA | TRBV29-1 | NA | CSVGQGYGYTF | TGCAGCGTGGGGCAGGGTTATGGCTACACCTTC
TRBJ2-6 | TRBD2 | TRBV9 | NA | CASSVGLAGYAGANVLTF | TGTGCCAGCAGCGTAGGACTAGCGGGATATGCTGGGGCCAACGTCCTGACTTTC
TRBJ2-3 | NA | TRBV6-6 | once | CASSYSGRATDTQYF | TGTGCCAGCAGTTACTCAGGCAGGGCGACAGATACGCAGTATTTT
TRBJ2-7 | TRBD2 | TRBV4-1 | few | CASSPRTSGRAVIPPEQYF | TGCGCCAGCAGCCCCCGGACTAGCGGGAGGGCCGTAATTCCTCCCGAGCAGTACTTC
TRBJ1-3 | TRBD1 | TRBV6-5 | NA | CASRRTGAGNTIYF | TGTGCCAGCCGACGGACAGGGGCTGGAAACACCATATATTTT
TRBJ2-3 | NA | TRBV9 | NA | CASSVGPRLLPGENTDTQYF | TGTGCCAGCAGCGTAGGGCCTCGTCTACTACCGGGGGAAAACACAGATACGCAGTATTTT
TRBJ2-4 | TRBD2 | TRBV18 | NA | CASSLGEGNIQYF | TGTGCCAGCTCCCTCGGGGAGGGCAACATTCAGTACTTC
TRBJ1-2 | TRBD1 | TRBV12-5 | once | CASGGINRDRGLYGYTF | TGTGCTAGTGGGGGAATAAACCGGGACAGGGGGCTGTATGGCTACACCTTC
TRBJ1-4 | NA | TRBV13 | NA | CASSLRLYNEKLFF | TGTGCCAGCAGCTTACGCCTGTATAATGAAAAACTGTTTTTT
TRBJ2-3 | TRBD2 | TRBV7-7 | NA | CASSLTSGSLDTQYF | TGTGCCAGCAGCTTAACTAGCGGGAGTTTAGATACGCAGTATTTT
TRBJ1-4 | NA | TRBV7-9 | NA | CASSPTDGSEKLFF | TGTGCCAGCAGTCCGACAGATGGATCTGAAAAACTGTTTTTT
TRBJ2-7 | NA | TRBV4-1 | NA | CASSQEPGGNEQYF | TGCGCCAGCAGCCAAGAACCAGGGGGGAACGAGCAGTACTTC
TRBJ2-7 | TRBD2 | TRBV27 | once | CASSSGTSGRTTEQYF | TGTGCCAGCAGTTCGGGGACTAGCGGGAGGACGACAGAGCAGTACTTC
TRBJ2-3 | NA | TRBV10-3 | NA | CAISESVGFTDTQYF | TGTGCCATCAGTGAGTCAGTTGGATTCACAGATACGCAGTATTTT
TRBJ1-6 | NA | TRBV27 | once | CASSLKRNSPLHF | TGTGCCAGCAGTTTAAAGAGGAATTCACCCCTCCACTTT
TRBJ1-5 | NA | TRBV27 | NA | CASSSGSNQPQHF | TGTGCCAGCAGTTCAGGTAGCAATCAGCCCCAGCATTTT
TRBJ1-2 | NA | TRBV5-1 | NA | CASSLEGVVGGYTF | TGCGCCAGCAGCTTGGAAGGGGTCGTTGGTGGCTACACCTTC
TRBJ2-5 | TRBD1 | TRBV10-3 | once | CATRQGAETQYF | TGTGCCACCCGACAGGGGGCTGAGACCCAGTACTTC
TRBJ2-7 | TRBD2 | TRBV7-9 | once | CASSSSGSYEQYF | TGTGCCAGCAGCTCTAGCGGCTCCTACGAGCAGTACTTC
TRBJ2-7 | NA | TRBV29-1 | NA | CSVALTVYEQYF | TGCAGCGTTGCCTTGACAGTCTACGAGCAGTACTTC
TRBJ2-3 | TRBD1 | TRBV7-8 | NA | CASSSGQGSTDTQYF | TGTGCCAGCAGCTCGGGACAGGGAAGCACAGATACGCAGTATTTT
TRBJ1-1 | NA | TRBV28 | NA | CASCARGTAFF | TGTGCCAGCTGTGCTAGGGGGACAGCTTTCTTT
TRBJ2-1 | TRBD2 | TRBV7-3 | once | CASSGKSRTSGDGLYNEQFF | TGTGCCAGCAGCGGGAAATCAAGGACTAGCGGGGACGGACTTTACAATGAGCAGTTCTTC
TRBJ2-6 | TRBD2 | TRBV7-3 | once | CASSLTGLAGAGANVLTF | TGTGCCAGCAGCTTAACAGGTCTAGCGGGAGCTGGGGCCAACGTCCTGACTTTC
TRBJ2-3 | NA | TRBV29-1 | NA | CSVVSDIGPDTQYF | TGCAGCGTTGTGTCGGACATCGGCCCAGATACGCAGTATTTT
TRBJ1-2 | NA | TRBV29-1 | NA | CSVEAVNYGYTF | TGCAGCGTTGAAGCCGTCAACTATGGCTACACCTTC
TRBJ1-6 | NA | TRBV28 | NA | CASSLEGGAVGSPLHF | TGTGCCAGCAGCTTAGAAGGAGGGGCCGTGGGTTCACCCCTCCACTTT
TRBJ1-2 | NA | TRBV11-2 | NA | CASSSRGVPRYYGYTF | TGTGCCAGCAGCTCGCGGGGGGTCCCGCGGTACTATGGCTACACCTTC
TRBJ1-3 | TRBD1 | TRBV4-1 | NA | CASSRQGTGNTIYF | TGCGCCAGCAGCCGACAGGGGACTGGAAACACCATATATTTT
TRBJ2-1 | NA | TRBV5-4 | NA | CASSLGGTMYNEQFF | TGTGCCAGCAGCTTAGGGGGGACAATGTACAATGAGCAGTTCTTC
TRBJ2-1 | NA | TRBV5-1 | NA | CASSLAGQGWNNEQFF | TGCGCCAGCAGCTTAGCGGGCCAGGGTTGGAACAATGAGCAGTTCTTC
TRBJ1-5 | NA | TRBV6-6 | few | CASSYGQTRDLAQHF | TGTGCCAGCAGTTACGGGCAGACTAGGGATTTGGCCCAGCATTTT